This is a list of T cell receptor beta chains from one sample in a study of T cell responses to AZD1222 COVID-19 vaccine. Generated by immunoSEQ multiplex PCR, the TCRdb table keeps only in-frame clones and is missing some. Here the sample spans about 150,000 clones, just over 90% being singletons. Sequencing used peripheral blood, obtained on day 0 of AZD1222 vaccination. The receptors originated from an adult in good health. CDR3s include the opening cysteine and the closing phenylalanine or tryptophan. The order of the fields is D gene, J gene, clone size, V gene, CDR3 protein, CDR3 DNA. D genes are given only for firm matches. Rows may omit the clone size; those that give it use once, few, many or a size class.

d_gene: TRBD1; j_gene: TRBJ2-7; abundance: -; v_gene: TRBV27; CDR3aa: CASSWGQSYEQYF; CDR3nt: TGTGCCAGCAGTTGGGGACAGTCCTACGAGCAGTACTTC
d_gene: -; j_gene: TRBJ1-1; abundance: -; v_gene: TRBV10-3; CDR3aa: CAISGETDTEAFF; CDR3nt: TGTGCCATCAGTGGCGAGACGGACACTGAAGCTTTCTTT
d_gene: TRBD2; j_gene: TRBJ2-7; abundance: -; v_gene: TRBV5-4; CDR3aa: CASSLGLAGAYEQYF; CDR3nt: TGTGCCAGCAGCTTGGGCCTAGCGGGGGCCTACGAGCAGTACTTC
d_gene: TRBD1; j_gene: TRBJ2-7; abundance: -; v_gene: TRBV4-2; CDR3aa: CASSPRDSHYEQYF; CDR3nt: TGTGCCAGCAGCCCCCGGGACAGTCACTACGAGCAGTACTTC
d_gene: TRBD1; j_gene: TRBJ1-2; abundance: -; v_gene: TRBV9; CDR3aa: CASSVDRDRAYGYTF; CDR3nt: TGTGCCAGCAGCGTAGATAGGGACAGGGCCTATGGCTACACCTTC
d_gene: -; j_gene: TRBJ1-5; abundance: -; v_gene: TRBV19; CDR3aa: CASSADGGFQPQHF; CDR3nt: TGTGCCAGTAGTGCGGATGGGGGGTTTCAGCCCCAGCATTTT
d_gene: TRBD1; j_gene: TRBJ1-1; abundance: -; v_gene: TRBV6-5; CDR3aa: CATRGRDRNTEAFF; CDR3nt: TGTGCCACCCGCGGGAGGGACAGGAACACTGAAGCTTTCTTT
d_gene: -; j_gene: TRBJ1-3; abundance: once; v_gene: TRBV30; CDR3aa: CAWSVDSFSGNTIYF; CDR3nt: TGTGCCTGGAGTGTGGACAGTTTCTCTGGAAACACCATATATTTT
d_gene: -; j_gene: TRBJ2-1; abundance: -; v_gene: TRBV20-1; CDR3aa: CSASGHSSYNEQFF; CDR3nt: TGCAGTGCTAGTGGACATTCCTCCTACAATGAGCAGTTCTTC
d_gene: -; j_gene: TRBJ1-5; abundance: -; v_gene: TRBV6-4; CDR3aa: CASGQGMVRNQPQHF; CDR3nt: TGTGCCAGCGGGCAAGGGATGGTTCGGAATCAGCCCCAGCATTTT
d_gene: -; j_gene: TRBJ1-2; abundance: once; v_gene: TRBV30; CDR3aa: CAWSVHSQRGYTF; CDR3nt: TGTGCCTGGAGTGTACACAGTCAGAGGGGCTACACCTTC
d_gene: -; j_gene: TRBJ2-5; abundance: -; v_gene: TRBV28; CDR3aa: CASSSFGGRETQYF; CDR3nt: TGTGCCAGCAGTTCCTTCGGGGGTAGAGAGACCCAGTACTTC
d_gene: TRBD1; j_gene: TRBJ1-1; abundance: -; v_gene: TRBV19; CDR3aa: CASIGQGAFEAFF; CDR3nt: TGTGCCAGTATCGGACAGGGAGCTTTTGAAGCTTTCTTT
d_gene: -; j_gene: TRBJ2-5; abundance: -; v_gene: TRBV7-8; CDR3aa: CASSSPAPPRSQYF; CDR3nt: TGTGCCAGCAGCTCGCCGGCGCCGCCGAGGTCCCAGTACTTC
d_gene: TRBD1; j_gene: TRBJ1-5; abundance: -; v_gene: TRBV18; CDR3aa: CASSHGTENQPQHF; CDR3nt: TGTGCCAGCTCACACGGGACAGAGAATCAGCCCCAGCATTTT
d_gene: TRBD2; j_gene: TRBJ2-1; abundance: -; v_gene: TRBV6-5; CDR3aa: CASSYEGLENEQFF; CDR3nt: TGTGCCAGCAGTTATGAGGGACTAGAGAATGAGCAGTTCTTC
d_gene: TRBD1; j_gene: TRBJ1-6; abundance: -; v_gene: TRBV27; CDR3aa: CASSGWTGDSPLHF; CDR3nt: TGTGCCAGCAGCGGGTGGACAGGGGATTCACCCCTCCACTTT
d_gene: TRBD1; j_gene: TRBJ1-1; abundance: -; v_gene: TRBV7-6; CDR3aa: CASSLTGGLMNTEAFF; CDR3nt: TGTGCCAGCAGCTTAACAGGGGGGCTCATGAACACTGAAGCTTTCTTT
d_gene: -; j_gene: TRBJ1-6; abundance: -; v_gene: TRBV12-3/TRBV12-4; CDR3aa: CASSLRGHSPLHF; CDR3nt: TGTGCCAGCAGTTTGAGGGGACACTCACCCCTCCACTTT
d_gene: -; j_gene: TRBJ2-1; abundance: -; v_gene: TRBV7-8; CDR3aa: CASSLGGAMDEQFF; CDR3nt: TGTGCCAGCAGCTTAGGGGGGGCGATGGATGAGCAGTTCTTC
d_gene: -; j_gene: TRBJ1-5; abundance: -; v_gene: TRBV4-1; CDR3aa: CASSQGTFNQPQHF; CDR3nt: TGCGCCAGCAGCCAAGGCACATTCAACCAGCCCCAGCATTTT
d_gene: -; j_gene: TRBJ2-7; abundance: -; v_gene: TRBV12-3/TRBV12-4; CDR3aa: CASSLDRNEQYF; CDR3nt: TGTGCCAGCAGTTTAGACAGGAACGAGCAGTACTTC
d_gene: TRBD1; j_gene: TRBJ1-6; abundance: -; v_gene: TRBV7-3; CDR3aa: CASSLRRQGGNSPLHF; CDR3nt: TGTGCCAGCAGCTTAAGGCGGCAGGGGGGTAATTCACCCCTCCACTTT
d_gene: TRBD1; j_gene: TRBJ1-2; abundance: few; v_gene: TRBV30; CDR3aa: CAWSRDRPYGYTF; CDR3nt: TGTGCCTGGAGCAGGGACAGGCCCTATGGCTACACCTTC
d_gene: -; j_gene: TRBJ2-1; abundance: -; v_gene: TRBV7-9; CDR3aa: CASSFRGTYNEQFF; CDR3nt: TGTGCCAGCAGCTTCCGGGGAACCTACAATGAGCAGTTCTTC
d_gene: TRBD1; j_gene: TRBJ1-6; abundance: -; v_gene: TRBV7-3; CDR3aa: CASSSTGLGSPLHF; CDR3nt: TGTGCCAGCAGCTCGACAGGGTTAGGGTCACCCCTCCACTTT
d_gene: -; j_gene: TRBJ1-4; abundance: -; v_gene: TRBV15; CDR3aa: CATSRANKVSGQLKVGLFF; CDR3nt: TGTGCCACCAGCAGAGCTAACAAGGTCTCTGGCCAGTTAAAGGTTGGACTGTTTTTT
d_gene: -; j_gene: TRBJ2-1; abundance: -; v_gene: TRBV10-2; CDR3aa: CASSESGRYNEQFF; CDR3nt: TGCGCCAGCAGTGAGTCGGGCAGATACAATGAGCAGTTCTTC
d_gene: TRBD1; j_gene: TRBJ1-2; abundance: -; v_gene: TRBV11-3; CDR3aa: CASSTSGGYGYTF; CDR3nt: TGTGCCAGCAGCACGTCAGGGGGCTATGGCTACACCTTC
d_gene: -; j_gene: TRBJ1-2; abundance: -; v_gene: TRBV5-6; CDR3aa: CASSRPLLNYGYTF; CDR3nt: TGTGCCAGCAGTCGACCGCTCCTTAACTATGGCTACACCTTC
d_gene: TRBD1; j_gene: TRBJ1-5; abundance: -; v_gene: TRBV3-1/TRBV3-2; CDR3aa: CASSLHRGLNQPQHF; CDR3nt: TGTGCCAGCAGCTTACACAGGGGGTTGAATCAGCCCCAGCATTTT
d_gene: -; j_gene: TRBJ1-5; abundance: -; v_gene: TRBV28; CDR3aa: CATLAGGGGNQPQHF; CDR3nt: TGTGCCACCCTCGCAGGAGGGGGTGGCAATCAGCCCCAGCATTTT
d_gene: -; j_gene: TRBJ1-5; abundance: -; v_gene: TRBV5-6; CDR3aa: CASSLVGRQPQHF; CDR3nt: TGTGCCAGCAGCTTGGTAGGGCGACAGCCCCAGCATTTT